The rows below give T cell receptor beta chains drawn from one sample of a study of OX40 agonist ivuxolimab in advanced cancers. The assay was immunoSEQ multiplex PCR, and TCRdb's table has in-frame clones only and misses some. The table has some 66,000 clones, under 85% seen once. Sample: CD4+ or CD8+ T cells sorted from blood, taken in a trial of the OX40 agonist ivuxolimab. Source of these receptors: an adult with an advanced solid tumor such as melanoma, head and neck, liver or kidney cancer. The CDR3 runs from the conserved cysteine through the conserved F or W. Fields, in order: D gene, clone size, V gene, J gene, CDR3 DNA, CDR3 protein. The D gene is left open where the match is weak. A clone size is listed for some rows: how often the clone was seen (once, few, many), or a class if it is expanded.

>TRBD2|.|TRBV9|TRBJ2-5
TGTGCCAGCAGCACCCCCGCGGGAGGTATCGAGACCCAGTACTTC
CASSTPAGGIETQYF
>.|many|TRBV10-3|TRBJ2-7
TGTGCCATCAGTATGGGGGAGTATTCGGGGAATGAGCAGTACTTC
CAISMGEYSGNEQYF
>.|.|TRBV30|TRBJ1-2
TGTGCCTGGGAAGGACAGACGCTTACCCTTAACTATGGCTACACCTTC
CAWEGQTLTLNYGYTF
>.|.|TRBV19|TRBJ2-1
TGTGCCAGTAGTATAAATACGCCAAACAATGAGCAGTTCTTC
CASSINTPNNEQFF
>.|.|TRBV5-1|TRBJ2-3
TGCGCCAGCAGCTTGGAAGGTGGCCTCACAGATACGCAGTATTTT
CASSLEGGLTDTQYF
>TRBD1|.|TRBV7-6|TRBJ2-7
TGTGCCAGCAGCTTACAAGCCTCCGGGACAGGGGGTAACGAGCAGTACTTC
CASSLQASGTGGNEQYF
>TRBD2|.|TRBV9|TRBJ2-5
TGTGCCAGCAGCGTAGGGACTAGCGGAGAAGAGACCCAGTACTTC
CASSVGTSGEETQYF
>TRBD2|few|TRBV4-2|TRBJ2-7
TGTGCCAGCAGCCAAGATCCGGGACTAGGCGAGCAGTACTTC
CASSQDPGLGEQYF
>.|.|TRBV7-2|TRBJ2-7
TGTGCCAGCAGCCCCATAGACTACGAGCAGTACTTC
CASSPIDYEQYF
>.|.|TRBV11-3|TRBJ1-5
TGTGCCAGCAGCTTGGACAGTAGCAATCAGCCCCAGCATTTT
CASSLDSSNQPQHF
>.|few|TRBV29-1|TRBJ2-2
TGCAGCGTTGCCGGGGCCGCGAACACCGGGGAGCTGTTTTTT
CSVAGAANTGELFF
>.|.|TRBV11-3|TRBJ2-1
TGTGCCAGCAGCTTAGGGAGGGCTGGGAACAATGAGCAGTTCTTC
CASSLGRAGNNEQFF
>.|.|TRBV4-2|TRBJ2-7
TGTGCCAGCAGCCACTCGGACGGGCCCTACGAGCAGTACTTC
CASSHSDGPYEQYF
>TRBD2|.|TRBV28|TRBJ2-7
TGTGCCAGCAGTGCGCCCGGGACTAGCGACTACGAGCAGTACTTC
CASSAPGTSDYEQYF
>.|once|TRBV11-3|TRBJ2-1
TGTGCCAGCAGCCCTCGGGCCCCGGAGAGGGAGAGAGAGCAGTTCTTC
CASSPRAPEREREQFF
>.|.|TRBV5-1|TRBJ2-3
TGCGCCAGCAGCTTGGGAGGGACTAGCACAGATACGCAGTATTTT
CASSLGGTSTDTQYF
>.|.|TRBV5-1|TRBJ1-3
TGCGCCAGCAGCTTGGCTCTCTCTGGAAACACCATATATTTT
CASSLALSGNTIYF
>.|once|TRBV30|TRBJ1-1
TGTGCCTGGAAACCGTTCGATACTGAAGCTTTCTTT
CAWKPFDTEAFF
>.|.|TRBV11-2|TRBJ1-4
TGTGCCAGCAGCTTAGATAGCTTAGGACGGCCCAAGGTTTTT
CASSLDSLGRPKVF
>TRBD2|.|TRBV5-8|TRBJ2-7
TGTGCCAGCAAACCTCCCGGGACTAGCGTCGGCGAGCAGTACTTC
CASKPPGTSVGEQYF
>TRBD1|.|TRBV7-3|TRBJ2-2
TGTGCCAGCAGCTTAATTGCACAGGGGATTAACACCGGGGAGCTGTTTTTT
CASSLIAQGINTGELFF
>TRBD1|.|TRBV6-4|TRBJ2-7
TGTGCCAGCAGCGAACAATACGACAGGGGCGACGAGCAGTACTTC
CASSEQYDRGDEQYF
>TRBD2|.|TRBV6-1|TRBJ2-5
TGTGCCAGCAGTGAAATTCTCGGGGGGACCAGAGAGACCCAGTACTTC
CASSEILGGTRETQYF
>TRBD1|many|TRBV5-8|TRBJ2-7
TGTGCCAGCAGCTTGGCCGGGACAGGGCAAGGCGAGCAGTACTTC
CASSLAGTGQGEQYF
>.|.|TRBV28|TRBJ1-2
TGTGCCAGCAGTTCCCAACCCGCAGGTTTCGGCTACACCTTC
CASSSQPAGFGYTF
>TRBD2|once|TRBV6-4|TRBJ2-1
TGTGCCAGCGCGGGACTAGGGGTCCTGGGGAATGAGCAGTTCTTC
CASAGLGVLGNEQFF
>.|.|TRBV7-9|TRBJ2-7
TGTGCCAGCAGCTTAAGGGCTAGCGCGACCTACGAGCAGTACTTC
CASSLRASATYEQYF
>.|.|TRBV29-1|TRBJ2-3
TGCAGCGTTCGGGACACGAGTACGCAGTATTTT
CSVRDTSTQYF
>.|.|TRBV18|TRBJ1-1
TGTGCCAGCTCCCCACAGGGAATGAACACTGAAGCTTTCTTT
CASSPQGMNTEAFF
>.|once|TRBV18|TRBJ1-1
TGTGCCAGCTCACCCGCTTGGGTGCGGGGGGCAAACACTGAAGCTTTCTTT
CASSPAWVRGANTEAFF
>TRBD1|.|TRBV2|TRBJ2-5
TGTGCCAGCAGGACAGGGGGCGAAGAGACCCAGTACTTC
CASRTGGEETQYF
>.|.|TRBV2|TRBJ1-1
TGTGCCAGCAGAGTGTACACGGGGGTTAGGGCTTTCTTT
CASRVYTGVRAFF
>.|once|TRBV7-2|TRBJ2-3
TGTGCCAGCAGCTCCCCGAGACTATCAGGGACAGATACGCAGTATTTT
CASSSPRLSGTDTQYF
>.|.|TRBV5-1|TRBJ2-7
TGCGCCAGCAGCTTGGATGGGGCAAGCTCCTACGAGCAGTACTTC
CASSLDGASSYEQYF
>.|.|TRBV6-5|TRBJ1-2
TGTGCCAGCAGTTCACGCCAAGACGGATACTATGGCTACACCTTC
CASSSRQDGYYGYTF
>TRBD2|once|TRBV30|TRBJ2-5
TGTGCCTGGAGGAAGGGGCTAGCGGGAGGAGTACAAGAGACCCAGTACTTC
CAWRKGLAGGVQETQYF
>TRBD2|.|TRBV7-3|TRBJ2-2
TGTGCCAGCAGCACCGATGGAGGTAGCGGGATGACCGGGGAGCTGTTTTTT
CASSTDGGSGMTGELFF
>TRBD2|.|TRBV25-1|TRBJ2-3
TGTGCTAGTGCCCGGGAGGGCGGCGCAGATACGCAGTATTTT
CASAREGGADTQYF
>.|medium-sized|TRBV4-2|TRBJ2-7
TGTGCCAGCAGCCAAGACTTGTCAGCCTCCTACGAGCAGTACTTC
CASSQDLSASYEQYF
>TRBD2|once|TRBV19|TRBJ2-1
TGTGCCAGTAGTATAGGGGCTAGCGGGATCCACAATGAGCAGTTCTTC
CASSIGASGIHNEQFF
>TRBD2|.|TRBV19|TRBJ2-3
TGTGCCAGTAGTATTTCGGGGACTAGTTCTTCGACAGATACGCAGTATTTT
CASSISGTSSSTDTQYF
>.|.|TRBV5-6|TRBJ2-7
TGTGCCAGCAGCTTGGGACAGGTGAGCTCCTACGAGCAGTACTTC
CASSLGQVSSYEQYF
>TRBD1|.|TRBV29-1|TRBJ2-1
TGCAGCGCGGGGACAGGGGGCAACAATGAGCAGTTCTTC
CSAGTGGNNEQFF
>.|.|TRBV6-6|TRBJ2-1
TGTGCCAGCAGTTACCGTGGTAGCTCTGAGCAGTTCTTC
CASSYRGSSEQFF
>.|.|TRBV27|TRBJ2-7
TGTGCCAGCAGTCTTCCCCCGCAGCAGTCTGAGGGCTCCTACGAGCAGTACTTC
CASSLPPQQSEGSYEQYF
>.|.|TRBV9|TRBJ1-3
TGTGCCAGCAGCGTAGAGATGGTCTCTGGAAACACCATATATTTT
CASSVEMVSGNTIYF
>TRBD1|.|TRBV5-4|TRBJ2-7
TGTGCCAGCAGCCCGGGGACAGGGGGCTCAACCCCCCAATCCTACGAGCAGTACTTC
CASSPGTGGSTPQSYEQYF
>.|.|TRBV7-2|TRBJ2-7
TGTGCCAGCAGCTTATTAGCCTACGAGCAGTACTTC
CASSLLAYEQYF
>.|.|TRBV6-1|TRBJ1-1
TGTGCCAGCAGACAACAGGGAGGACTCACTGAAGCTTTCTTT
CASRQQGGLTEAFF
>TRBD1|.|TRBV19|TRBJ1-5
TGTGCCAGTAGTCCGACCGGGCAGGGGGCCCGTTATAGCAATCAGCCCCAGCATTTT
CASSPTGQGARYSNQPQHF
>TRBD2|.|TRBV5-8|TRBJ2-3
TGTGCCAGCAGCGCATTAGCGGGAGGGGCAGATACGCAGTATTTT
CASSALAGGADTQYF
>TRBD2|.|TRBV9|TRBJ2-1
TGTGCCAGCAGCGTATCTGGGGCGGTGGCGGGAGGGGTATCCTACAATGAGCAGTTCTTC
CASSVSGAVAGGVSYNEQFF
>.|.|TRBV30|TRBJ2-7
TGTGCCTGGAGCAGGGGCCGCGGCTACGAGCAGTACTTC
CAWSRGRGYEQYF
>TRBD1|.|TRBV27|TRBJ1-1
TGTGCCAGCAGTAAACAGGGGGTGGGGGAAGGCGAAGCTTTCTTT
CASSKQGVGEGEAFF